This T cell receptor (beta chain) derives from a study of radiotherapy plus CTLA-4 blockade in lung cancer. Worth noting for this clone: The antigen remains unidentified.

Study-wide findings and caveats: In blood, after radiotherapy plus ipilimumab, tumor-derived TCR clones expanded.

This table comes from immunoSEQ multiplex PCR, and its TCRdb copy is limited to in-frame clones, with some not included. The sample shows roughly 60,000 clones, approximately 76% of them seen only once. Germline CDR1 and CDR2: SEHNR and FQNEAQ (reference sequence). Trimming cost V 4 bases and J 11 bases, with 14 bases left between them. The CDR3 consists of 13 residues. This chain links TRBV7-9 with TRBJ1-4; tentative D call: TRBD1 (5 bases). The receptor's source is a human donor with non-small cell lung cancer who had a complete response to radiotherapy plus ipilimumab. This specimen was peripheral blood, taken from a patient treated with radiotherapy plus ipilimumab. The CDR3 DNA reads TGTGCCAGCAGCTCCGAGGACGGGACTAAACTGTTTTTT. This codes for CASSSEDGTKLFF.